Below are 20 T cell receptor beta chains sequenced from a single sample in a study of T cells after yellow fever vaccination. TCRdb redid the calling of the 5' RACE reads with MiXCR, one entry per CDR3 protein. The repertoire holds about 350,000 distinct CDR3 sequences, with roughly 8% as singletons. This specimen was PBMCs, taken 35 to 50 days after the first yellow fever vaccination. The receptors originated from a man aged 18 to 30 who received the YFV17D yellow fever vaccine.

This clonotype was seen more than once but under ten times. This chain connects TRBV5-6 to TRBJ2-1, with D tentatively TRBD2 (7 bases). Germline assignment: CDR1 SGHDT and CDR2 YYEEEE. The CDR3 is 14 residues long. V dropped 4 bases and J dropped 8 bases, with 16 bases sitting between them. CDR3 DNA: TGTGCCAGCAGCCCCGGATCGGGGGGCTATGAGCAGTTCTTC. It yields the protein CASSPGSGGYEQFF.

The CDR3 is CASSFTGNDGYTF. The CDR3 coding sequence is TGTGCCAGCAGTTTTACAGGGAATGATGGCTACACCTTC. The J gene is TRBJ1-2, the V gene TRBV12-3 or TRBV12-4, with D perhaps TRBD1 (6 bases). The CDR3 totals 13 residues. The V gene lost 3 bases and the J gene lost 6 bases, with 11 bases spanning the gap.

This clonotype came up a few times. The genes are TRBV5-1 and TRBJ1-2, with TRBD1 matching over 7 bases. Germline CDR1 reads SGHRS; CDR2 reads YFSETQ. The CDR3 has 12 residues. V lost 3 bases and J lost 6; bases outside the gene matches: 2. CDR3 bases: TGCGCCAGCAGCTACAGGGGAGATGGCTACACCTTC. Protein: CASSYRGDGYTF.

The rearrangement joins TRBV6-1 to TRBJ2-5; D is ambiguous. V lost 8 bases, J lost 3 bases, and 13 bases lay in between. Germline V CDR1 and CDR2: MNHNS, SASEGT. The CDR3 runs to 13 residues. The CDR3 nucleotides are TGTGCCAGCCGGGCGAGGATTAAAGAGACCCAGTACTTC. The encoded protein is CASRARIKETQYF.

The V call is TRBV7-8, the J call TRBJ1-1; maybe TRBD1 (5 bases). The germline V and J ends were trimmed by 1 base and 1 base, with 10 bases remaining between them. The germline gives CDR1 SGHVS, CDR2 FQNEAQ. The CDR3 is 15 residues long. The CDR3 coding sequence is TGTGCCAGCAGCTTAGTGGGGGTCCCGAACACTGAAGCTTTCTTT. Translated, it gives CASSLVGVPNTEAFF.

This clonotype appeared a few times. The V call is TRBV7-3, the J call TRBJ2-3, with 9 bases matching TRBD2. The CDR3 consists of 15 residues. The germline V gene has CDR1 SGHTA and CDR2 FQGTGA. V shed 4 bases, J shed 2 bases, and the junction held 4 bases outside the gene matches. The CDR3 is CASSSASGITDTQYF. The CDR3, as DNA: TGTGCCAGCAGCTCCGCTAGCGGGATCACAGATACGCAGTATTTT.

This clonotype was counted between two and nine times. V and J are TRBV6-2 or TRBV6-3 and TRBJ2-3; maybe TRBD2 (6 bases). The V and J ends lost 0 bases and 4 bases respectively, with 11 bases between them. CDR1 is MNHEY and CDR2 is SVGEGT in the germline V gene. The CDR3 totals 15 residues. The CDR3 sequence: CASSYSPGEADTQYF. In DNA form, the CDR3 reads TGTGCCAGCAGTTACTCCCCGGGGGAGGCAGATACGCAGTATTTT.

This chain links TRBV10-3 with TRBJ2-7; tentative D call: TRBD2 (7 bases). Germline CDR1 and CDR2: ENHRY and SYGVKD. CDR3 length equals 16 residues. V lost 2 bases to trimming and J lost 0 bases, with 14 bases between them. The CDR3 coding sequence is TGTGCCATCAGTGAGGGGGGGGGCCTACTCTCCTACGAGCAGTACTTC. Translated: CAISEGGGLLSYEQYF.

The genes are TRBV5-1 and TRBJ2-3; unclear D gene. Germline V lookup: CDR1 SGHRS, CDR2 YFSETQ. Trimming took off 5 bases at V and 0 bases at J, with 13 bases between the two ends. The CDR3 totals 15 residues. The CDR3 coding sequence is TGCGCCAGCAGGTACGGCGATAAGAGCACAGATACGCAGTATTTT. Translated: CASRYGDKSTDTQYF.

The gene calls are TRBV12-3 or TRBV12-4 and TRBJ2-2; D assignment may be TRBD1 or TRBD2 (6 bases each). The V gene lost 6 bases and the J gene lost 3 bases, with 11 bases spanning the gap. CDR3 length: 14 amino acids. CDR3 in amino acids: CASRQGLDTGELFF. The CDR3 region has the DNA TGTGCCAGCAGACAGGGACTGGACACCGGGGAGCTGTTTTTT.

This clonotype was picked up many times. This chain uses TRBV5-1 with TRBJ2-3, with D uncertain. CDR1 and CDR2 (germline): SGHRS, YFSETQ. V lost 4 bases, J lost 2 bases, and 17 bases lay in between. The CDR3 covers 16 residues. In nucleotides, the CDR3 is TGCGCCAGCAGCACAGACCCCCAGACCTACACAGATACGCAGTATTTT. It specifies CASSTDPQTYTDTQYF.

This clonotype has a count of ten or more. The J gene is TRBJ1-6, the V gene TRBV6-6; D gene uncertain. Germline V gene lookup returns CDR1 MNHNY and CDR2 SVGAGI (reference sequence). The V end lost 2 bases, the J end lost 14 bases, and 10 bases lay between the germline ends. The CDR3 is 12 amino acids. The CDR3 reads CASSYDDPSLHF. Here the CDR3 DNA reads TGTGCCAGCAGTTACGATGATCCGTCCCTCCACTTT.

This rearrangement joins TRBV11-1 to TRBJ2-3; D is undetermined. Deletions cut 0 bases from V and 2 bases from J, with 9 bases between. CDR3 size: 15 residues. Germline CDR1 reads SGHAT; CDR2 reads FQDESV (reference sequence). Written as DNA, the CDR3 is TGTGCCAGCAGCTTAGCGTTTAGTCCCACAGATACGCAGTATTTT. This encodes CASSLAFSPTDTQYF.

This clonotype showed up many times. V usage is TRBV20-1 and J usage is TRBJ1-5; D gene ambiguous. In germline, CDR1 is DFQATT, CDR2 SNEGSKA (reference sequence). This CDR3 contains 14 residues. V shed 1 base and J shed 4 bases, with 11 bases lying between them. CDR3 residues: CSARGGGLNQPQHF. DNA of the CDR3: TGCAGTGCTAGAGGGGGAGGCCTAAATCAGCCCCAGCATTTT.

This clonotype has a handful of counts. The rearrangement joins TRBV29-1 to TRBJ2-3; 8 bases agree with TRBD1. Trimming removed 7 bases from V and 1 base from J; junction bases left unmatched: 7. Germline V gene data show CDR1 as SQVTM and CDR2 as ANQGSEA. The CDR3 totals 14 residues. The CDR3 here is CSAPRGQGTDTQYF. DNA of the CDR3: TGCAGCGCCCCCCGGGGACAGGGCACAGATACGCAGTATTTT.

This clonotype was detected a few times. This sequence joins TRBV5-1 and TRBJ1-4; TRBD1 matches at 7 bases. V dropped 4 bases and J dropped 6; count of bases not matched to a gene: 12. Germline assignment: CDR1 SGHRS and CDR2 YFSETQ. The CDR3 has 16 amino acids. Here the CDR3 reads CASSRGGTGEDEKLFF. The CDR3 DNA follows: TGCGCCAGCAGCCGCGGGGGAACAGGGGAAGATGAAAAACTGTTTTTT.

J is TRBJ1-3 and V is TRBV7-6; D perhaps matches TRBD1 (6 bases). The V end lost 5 bases, the J end lost 8 bases, and 10 bases lay between the germline ends. The germline V gene encodes CDR1 SGHVS and CDR2 FNYEAQ. The CDR3 length is 12 residues. CDR3 region: CASSPQGYTIYF. CDR3 bases: TGTGCCAGCAGCCCACAGGGTTACACCATATATTTT.

This clonotype was seen a few times. The chain uses TRBV7-9 and TRBJ2-7, with a tentative D call TRBD1 (6 bases). This CDR3 spans 16 amino acids. The germline V gene has CDR1 SEHNR and CDR2 FQNEAQ (reference sequence). Trimming cost V 2 bases and J 0 bases, with 14 bases left between them. This chain's CDR3 is CASSLSAGQSSYEQYF. CDR3 DNA: TGTGCCAGCAGCTTAAGCGCTGGACAGAGCTCCTACGAGCAGTACTTC. Supplemented by reference TRBV7-9 and TRBJ2-7, the full variable domain reads DTGVSQNPRHKITKRGQNVTFRCDPISEHNRLYWYRQTLGQGPEFLTYFQNEAQLEKSRLLSDRFSAERPKGSFSTLEIQRTEQGDSAMYLCASSLSAGQSSYEQYFGPGTRLTVT.

The genes are TRBV4-3 and TRBJ2-4; D is tentatively TRBD1 or TRBD2 (5 bases each). CDR3 length: 15 amino acids. The ends were cut back, 0 bases at V and 7 bases at J, with 13 bases in the middle. Germline V CDR1 and CDR2: LGHNA, YSLEER. The DNA for the CDR3 is TGCGCCAGCAGCCAAGAGGGCAGGGAGAGGAACATTCAGTACTTC. It is translated as CASSQEGRERNIQYF.

This clonotype was recorded many times. The chain uses TRBV7-2 and TRBJ2-3; D might be TRBD2 (5 bases). The V end lost 5 bases, the J end lost 3 bases, and 15 bases lay between the germline ends. The CDR3 consists of 15 residues. Germline V CDR1 and CDR2: SGHTA, FQGNSA. Written as DNA, the CDR3 is TGTGCCAGCAGCCCTCCTCGGACTTTGACAGATACGCAGTATTTT. It encodes CASSPPRTLTDTQYF.